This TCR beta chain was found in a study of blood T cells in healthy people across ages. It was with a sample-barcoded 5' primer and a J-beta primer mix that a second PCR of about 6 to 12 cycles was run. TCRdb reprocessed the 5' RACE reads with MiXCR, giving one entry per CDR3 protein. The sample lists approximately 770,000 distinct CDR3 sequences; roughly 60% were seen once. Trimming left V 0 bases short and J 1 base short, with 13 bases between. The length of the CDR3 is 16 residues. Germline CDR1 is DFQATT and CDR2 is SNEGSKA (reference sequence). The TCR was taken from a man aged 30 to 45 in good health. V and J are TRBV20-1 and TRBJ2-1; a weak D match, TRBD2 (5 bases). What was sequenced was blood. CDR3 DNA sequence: TGCAGTGCTAGAGATTTTAGTCGGGAATCCTACAATGAGCAGTTCTTC. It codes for CSARDFSRESYNEQFF.